The present entry profiles one T cell receptor beta chain with its context. Antigen: not known. The CDR3 contains 14 residues. Germline values: CDR1 GTSNPN, CDR2 SVGIG (reference sequence). V lost 3 bases to trimming and J lost 3 bases; unmatched junction nucleotides: 4. This entry belongs to a study of blood T cells in healthy people across ages. General study findings and limits: Fewer expanded clones and more diversity marked long-lived versus aged donors.

Primers used in a second PCR of about 6 to 11 cycles were a sample-barcoded 5' primer and a J-beta primer mix. Each of the cDNA molecules was tagged by a template-switch adaptor with 12 random nucleotides. TCRdb called the 5' RACE reads again in MiXCR, with one record for every CDR3 protein. Of some 920,000 distinct CDR3 sequences listed, roughly 51% are singletons. Investigators took about 9.4 milliliters of peripheral blood from every donor. The extraction recovered at least 6 micrograms of total RNA per sample. The chain has TRBV30 and TRBJ2-1; 8 nucleotides match TRBD2. Sample: blood. This clonotype was obtained from an older woman in good health. CDR3 DNA: TGTGCCTGGAGCCGTCTAGCGGGCTACAATGAGCAGTTCTTC. It translates to CAWSRLAGYNEQFF.